The 3 T cell receptor beta chains below were found in one sample sequenced in a study of OX40 agonist ivuxolimab in advanced cancers. Sequencing was performed with immunoSEQ multiplex PCR; in TCRdb, only in-frame clones are kept and a portion is missing. The sample lists fewer than 30,000 clones, 73% seen once, with 15% to 20% in the top ten. This sample comprised CD4+ or CD8+ T cells sorted from blood, obtained in a trial of the OX40 agonist ivuxolimab. The receptors were sampled from an adult with an advanced solid tumor such as melanoma, head and neck, liver or kidney cancer.

This clone was seen only a few times. The J gene is TRBJ1-1, the V gene TRBV11-2; possibly TRBD1 for D (5 bases). Germline V gene lookup returns CDR1 SGHAT and CDR2 FQNNGV. The V end was cut by 3 bases, the J end by 5 bases, with 7 bases between. This CDR3 has 12 residues. CDR3 in amino acids: CASSFGGTEAFF. The CDR3 nucleotides read TGTGCCAGCAGCTTTGGGGGGACTGAAGCTTTCTTT.

The chain recombines TRBV28 with TRBJ1-5; tentatively, D is TRBD1 (5 bases). The V gene lost 7 bases and the J gene lost 0 bases, with 10 bases spanning the gap. From germline, CDR1 is MDHEN and CDR2 SYDVKM. This CDR3 is built from 14 residues. Here the CDR3 reads CASNTGGSNQPQHF. CDR3 nucleotide sequence: TGTGCCAGCAACACAGGAGGTAGCAATCAGCCCCAGCATTTT.

V usage is TRBV7-6 and J usage is TRBJ2-5, with D maybe TRBD2 (5 bases). Germline CDR1 and CDR2: SGHVS and FNYEAQ. With 5 bases removed from V and 5 bases from J, the gap between germline ends came to 12 bases. CDR3 size: 13 residues. In nucleotides, the CDR3 is TGTGCCAGCAGCGACGGTCCGGGGGAGACCCAGTACTTC. The encoded protein is CASSDGPGETQYF.